The 3 T cell receptor beta chains below all came from one sample that was sequenced in a study of T cell responses to AZD1222 COVID-19 vaccine. This table comes from immunoSEQ multiplex PCR, and its TCRdb copy is limited to in-frame clones, with some not included. The sample has about 94,000 clones; around 87% are singletons. Material: peripheral blood, obtained 28 days after the second AZD1222 dose. The receptors stem from an adult who received the AZD1222 COVID-19 vaccine.

J is TRBJ1-6 and V is TRBV6-1; D call uncertain. V dropped 5 bases and J dropped 9 bases, with 26 bases sitting between them. The CDR3 runs to 18 residues. Germline CDR1 MNHNS, CDR2 SASEGT. The CDR3 DNA follows: TGTGCCAGCAGTAAAGGGCATGTATTCGGGGATTCGGCTTCACCCCTCCACTTT. Translating it yields CASSKGHVFGDSASPLHF.

V is TRBV5-6 and J is TRBJ1-2; 7 bases fit TRBD1. This CDR3 is built from 16 residues. Germline values: CDR1 SGHDT, CDR2 YYEEEE. Trimming at V came to 4 bases and at J to 3 bases, leaving 12 bases not matched to a gene. The CDR3 loop reads CASSPPAQDRDYGYTF. Written as DNA, the CDR3 is TGTGCCAGCAGCCCTCCTGCTCAAGACAGGGACTATGGCTACACCTTC.

The chain combines TRBV19 with TRBJ2-3; possibly TRBD2 for D (6 bases). Trimming left V 6 bases short and J 0 bases short, with 10 bases between. The CDR3 extends over 14 amino acids. Germline V gives CDR1 LNHDA, CDR2 SQIVND (reference sequence). CDR3 loop: CASREGSSTDTQYF. The CDR3 DNA reads TGTGCCAGTAGGGAGGGCTCGAGCACAGATACGCAGTATTTT.